What follows are 32 T cell receptor beta chains derived from one specimen sequenced in a study of identical twins. TCRdb reanalysed the 5' RACE reads using MiXCR and keeps one entry per CDR3 protein. The table has some 190,000 distinct CDR3 sequences, less than 20% seen once. This sample also appeared in a second study, on T cells expressing NK-cell markers.

Sample: CD8+ T cells sorted from blood. Every receptor here comes from a woman aged 18-35 years in good health.

The sample holds a few counts of this clonotype. The V gene is TRBV4-3, the J gene TRBJ2-2, with TRBD2 matching 10 bases. V was clipped by 1 base and J by 6 bases; unmatched bases: 5. Germline CDR1 and CDR2: LGHNA and YSLEER. CDR3 length: 16 amino acids. CDR3 sequence (DNA): TGCGCCAGCAGCCAAGGATTAGGACTAGCGGCCGGGGAGCTGTTTTTT. It translates to CASSQGLGLAAGELFF.

The table lists this clonotype with a few counts. J is TRBJ2-2 and V is TRBV6-2 or TRBV6-3; D is uncertain. Germline V gene lookup returns CDR1 MNHEY and CDR2 SVGEGT. The CDR3 consists of 16 residues. The germline V and J ends were trimmed by 2 bases and 4 bases, with 14 bases remaining between them. The CDR3 coding sequence is TGTGCCAGCAGTTACGGAGTTGTGCGGCCCACCGGGGAGCTGTTTTTT. Its translation is CASSYGVVRPTGELFF.

The rearrangement uses TRBV7-2 and TRBJ2-5; 12 nucleotides match TRBD2. The V and J ends lost 4 bases and 5 bases, in that order; junction bases with no gene match: 5. There are 15 residues in the CDR3. Germline values: CDR1 SGHTA, CDR2 FQGNSA. CDR3 bases: TGTGCCAGCAGCTCCGGACTAGCGGGGATGGAGACCCAGTACTTC. Residues: CASSSGLAGMETQYF.

Concerning this clonotype itself: The conserved phenylalanine or tryptophan is not found at the CDR3 terminus, so this likely reflects a read error. The chain joins TRBV6-2 or TRBV6-3 to TRBJ2-1, with 14 bases identical to TRBD2. Germline V gene lookup returns CDR1 MNHEY and CDR2 SVGEGT. V gave up 2 bases and J gave up 5 bases; unmatched junction bases: 5. The CDR3 runs to 17 residues. CDR3 in amino acids: CASSYPGTSGGNNEQFL. DNA of the CDR3: TGTGCCAGCAGTTACCCCGGGACTAGCGGGGGAAACAATGAGCAGTTCTTG.

The chain uses TRBV12-3 or TRBV12-4 and TRBJ2-3; 8 positions match TRBD1. The CDR3 extends over 14 amino acids. The trim removed 3 bases at V and 4 bases at J, leaving 3 bases unmatched. The CDR3 loop is CASSFSGQADTQYF. The CDR3 nucleotides are TGTGCCAGCAGTTTCTCGGGACAGGCAGATACGCAGTATTTT.

This clonotype came up a few times. The gene calls are TRBV29-1 and TRBJ2-2; D gene unclear. This CDR3 region has 13 residues. With 5 bases removed from V and 0 bases from J, the gap between germline ends came to 7 bases. Germline CDR1 SQVTM, CDR2 ANQGSEA. The DNA for the CDR3 is TGCAGCGTTCTGGAAGCGAACACCGGGGAGCTGTTTTTT. Translation gives CSVLEANTGELFF.

This chain links TRBV7-8 with TRBJ2-7; unclear D gene. The CDR3 length is 13 residues. Germline CDR1 SGHVS, CDR2 FQNEAQ. V lost 1 base to trimming and J lost 6 bases, with 10 bases between them. CDR3 sequence (DNA): TGTGCCAGCAGCTTAGATTCCTTGGTCGAGCAGTACTTC. Residues: CASSLDSLVEQYF.

This sequence joins TRBV11-2 and TRBJ1-1; no definite D call. The CDR3 totals 16 residues. Trimming took 0 bases from V and 1 from J, leaving 12 bases between them. Germline CDR1 is SGHAT and CDR2 is FQNNGV. CDR3 residues: CASSLDVRAPNTEAFF. CDR3 nucleotides: TGTGCCAGCAGCTTAGATGTGAGAGCCCCGAACACTGAAGCTTTCTTT.

The sample holds many counts of this clonotype. The chain combines TRBV12-3 or TRBV12-4 with TRBJ2-7, with D possibly called TRBD1 or TRBD2 (5 bases each). CDR3 length: 14 residues. The V gene lost 5 bases and the J gene lost 1 base, with 12 bases spanning the gap. CDR3 residues: CASSRDGQSYEQYF. Here the CDR3 DNA reads TGTGCCAGCAGTCGGGACGGACAATCCTACGAGCAGTACTTC.

This clonotype was seen many times. The gene calls are TRBV5-1 and TRBJ1-1; tentatively, D is TRBD1 (6 bases). V dropped 4 bases and J dropped 5 bases, with 9 bases sitting between them. This CDR3 region has 12 residues. Germline CDR1 SGHRS, CDR2 YFSETQ. The chain's CDR3 is CASSLGATEAFF. CDR3 sequence (DNA): TGCGCCAGCAGCCTGGGGGCGACTGAAGCTTTCTTT.

V and J are TRBV5-6 and TRBJ2-3; no definite D call. Germline CDR1 is SGHDT and CDR2 is YYEEEE. Deletions cut 2 bases from V and 5 bases from J, with 6 bases between. This CDR3 is built from 12 residues. The CDR3 is CASSFVLDTQYF. The CDR3 coding sequence is TGTGCCAGCAGCTTTGTCTTAGATACGCAGTATTTT.

This clonotype was detected a few times. The rearrangement links TRBV7-9 to TRBJ2-6; D is undetermined. Germline CDR1 is SEHNR and CDR2 is FQNEAQ (reference sequence). The CDR3 has 15 residues. Trimming removed 3 bases at V and 2 bases at J, with 8 bases between. The CDR3 region is CASSFSEAGANVLTF. CDR3 DNA sequence: TGTGCCAGCAGCTTTTCAGAGGCTGGGGCCAACGTCCTGACTTTC. Combining the CDR3 with reference TRBV7-9 and TRBJ2-6 gives the whole variable domain DTGVSQNPRHKITKRGQNVTFRCDPISEHNRLYWYRQTLGQGPEFLTYFQNEAQLEKSRLLSDRFSAERPKGSFSTLEIQRTEQGDSAMYLCASSFSEAGANVLTFGAGSRLTVL.

The chain uses TRBV14 and TRBJ2-7, with D uncertain. CDR1 SGHDN and CDR2 FVKESK come from the germline V gene. CDR3 length: 14 amino acids. V was pared by 0 bases and J by 0 bases, with 6 bases between. This CDR3 reads CASSQDWSSYEQYF. CDR3 nucleotide sequence: TGTGCCAGCAGCCAAGACTGGAGCTCCTACGAGCAGTACTTC.

This clonotype has a handful of counts. The chain employs TRBV4-3 and TRBJ2-1; 11 positions agree with TRBD1. V trimming: 0 bases; J trimming: 7 bases; junction bases outside the gene matches: 5. The CDR3 runs 16 residues. The germline V gene encodes CDR1 LGHNA and CDR2 YSLEER. For the CDR3, the DNA is TGCGCCAGCAGCCAAGATCGGGGACAGGGGGGGAATGAGCAGTTCTTC. Translation: CASSQDRGQGGNEQFF.

The rearrangement uses TRBV20-1 and TRBJ2-7; a weak D match, TRBD1 (5 bases). V lost 1 base to trimming and J lost 0 bases, with 16 bases between them. The CDR3 is 16 residues long. Germline V CDR1 and CDR2: DFQATT, SNEGSKA (reference sequence). The CDR3 is CSARAFQDTLSYEQYF. CDR3 sequence (DNA): TGCAGTGCTAGAGCGTTCCAGGACACCCTCTCCTACGAGCAGTACTTC.

CDR3 DNA sequence: TGTGCCAGCAGCTTAACGACAGGGACGAATGAAAAACTGTTTTTT. It encodes CASSLTTGTNEKLFF. J is TRBJ1-4 and V is TRBV7-9, with 7 bases lining up with TRBD1. The trim removed 2 bases at V and 5 bases at J, leaving 5 bases unmatched. This CDR3 contains 15 residues. Germline CDR1 reads SEHNR; CDR2 reads FQNEAQ (reference sequence).

This clonotype showed up just a few times. The chain carries TRBV7-9 and TRBJ2-7, with D maybe TRBD1 (6 bases). Trimming took 4 bases from V and 4 from J, leaving 17 bases between them. This CDR3 spans 15 amino acids. Germline values: CDR1 SEHNR, CDR2 FQNEAQ (reference sequence). The CDR3 DNA sequence: TGTGCCAGCAGCTCTCACGAGGGGGTGGGTTACGAGCAGTACTTC. Translated, it gives CASSSHEGVGYEQYF. Full variable domain (rest looked up from reference TRBV7-9 and TRBJ2-7): DTGVSQNPRHKITKRGQNVTFRCDPISEHNRLYWYRQTLGQGPEFLTYFQNEAQLEKSRLLSDRFSAERPKGSFSTLEIQRTEQGDSAMYLCASSSHEGVGYEQYFGPGTRLTVT.

This sequence joins TRBV6-2 or TRBV6-3 and TRBJ2-7; no clear D gene. Germline V lookup: CDR1 MNHEY, CDR2 SVGEGT. With 0 bases removed from V and 7 bases from J, the gap between germline ends came to 13 bases. This CDR3 comprises 14 residues. The chain's CDR3 is CASSYSTQPGEQYF. In nucleotides, the CDR3 is TGTGCCAGCAGTTACTCGACACAGCCCGGGGAGCAGTACTTC.

This sequence joins TRBV7-6 and TRBJ1-1; D not resolved. The CDR3 has 14 amino acids. CDR1 SGHVS and CDR2 FNYEAQ come from the germline V gene. Trimming shortened V by 5 bases and J by 3 bases, and 13 bases separated the two germline ends. CDR3 in amino acids: CASSPWSGDTEAFF. The CDR3 DNA is TGTGCCAGCAGCCCCTGGTCTGGGGACACTGAAGCTTTCTTT.

This chain links TRBV7-2 with TRBJ2-3; D possibly corresponds to TRBD2 (5 bases). The CDR3 runs to 16 residues. Germline CDR1 SGHTA, CDR2 FQGNSA. Trimming removed 5 bases at V and 3 bases at J, with 18 bases between. Here the CDR3 reads CASSPFGSVPTDTQYF. The CDR3 DNA reads as TGTGCCAGCAGCCCATTTGGGAGCGTCCCGACAGATACGCAGTATTTT.

This sequence joins TRBV6-5 and TRBJ1-2; 7 positions match TRBD1. Germline V gives CDR1 MNHEY, CDR2 SVGAGI. After removal of 2 bases from V and 3 bases from J, the junction contained 6 bases not matched to a gene. This CDR3 has 15 amino acids. Here the CDR3 DNA reads TGTGCCAGCAGTTACGAATCAGGGACAGACTATGGCTACACCTTC. Translating it yields CASSYESGTDYGYTF.

This clonotype was counted a few times. V is TRBV4-3 and J is TRBJ2-1; D is possibly TRBD1 or TRBD2 (5 bases each). The germline V gene encodes CDR1 LGHNA and CDR2 YSLEER. Trimming removed 1 base at V and 8 bases at J, with 18 bases between. CDR3 length equals 16 residues. CDR3 in DNA: TGCGCCAGCAGCCAAGGAGGGGCAACCCTCCTCGATGAGCAGTTCTTC. It specifies CASSQGGATLLDEQFF.

The chain joins TRBV6-2 or TRBV6-3 to TRBJ2-1; 9 positions agree with TRBD1. The CDR3 runs 16 residues. J gave up 4 bases and V 6 bases, and 10 bases lay outside the gene matches. CDR1 MNHEY and CDR2 SVGEGT come from the germline V gene. CDR3 protein: CASRPPSGQGYNEQFF. For the CDR3, the DNA is TGTGCCAGCAGACCCCCATCGGGACAGGGATACAATGAGCAGTTCTTC.

This clonotype was counted ten times or more. V gene TRBV7-8 combines with J gene TRBJ2-5; 9 bases are a match to TRBD1. This CDR3 region has 15 residues. The junction had 2 bases not matched to a gene; V was cut back by 2 bases and J by 1 base. Germline V gives CDR1 SGHVS, CDR2 FQNEAQ. CDR3 sequence: CASSLQDRGQETQYF. For the CDR3, the DNA is TGTGCCAGCAGCTTACAGGACAGGGGCCAAGAGACCCAGTACTTC.

In this sample, this clonotype turned up a few times. The chain is built from TRBV28 and TRBJ2-1; tentative D call: TRBD1 (5 bases). This CDR3 region has 15 residues. CDR1 and CDR2 from the germline V gene are MDHEN and SYDVKM. Trimming stripped 2 bases from V and 10 bases from J, with 18 bases between. The CDR3: CASSLRGRVSQEQFF. The CDR3, as DNA: TGTGCCAGCAGTTTAAGGGGTCGGGTCAGCCAGGAGCAGTTCTTC.

The V call is TRBV3-1, the J call TRBJ1-2; no reliable D call. Trimming stripped 0 bases from V and 7 bases from J, with 12 bases between. The CDR3 spans 14 residues. Germline V lookup: CDR1 LGHDT, CDR2 YNNKEL (reference sequence). The CDR3 DNA reads as TGTGCCAGCAGCCAAGAGGAGGGTTTGTTTGGCTACACCTTC. Translation: CASSQEEGLFGYTF.

This clonotype turned up a few times. This sequence joins TRBV29-1 and TRBJ2-1; no firm D call. Trimming cost V 6 bases and J 5 bases, with 14 bases left between them. This CDR3 has 13 residues. Germline V gene data show CDR1 as SQVTM and CDR2 as ANQGSEA. In DNA form, the CDR3 reads TGCAGCGTGATTCTAATCAAGCACAATGAGCAGTTCTTC. Its protein is CSVILIKHNEQFF.

This clonotype has just a few counts. The rearrangement joins TRBV12-3 or TRBV12-4 to TRBJ2-3; 10 nucleotides align to TRBD1. The CDR3 loop spans 14 amino acids. V dropped 6 bases and J dropped 8; count of bases not matched to a gene: 8. DNA of the CDR3: TGTGCCAGCAGCCCGGGACAGGGGTGGGCTACGCAGTATTTT. It encodes CASSPGQGWATQYF.

This clonotype was seen only a few times. The J gene is TRBJ2-2, the V gene TRBV3-1; TRBD2 matches at 7 bases. With 1 base clipped from V and 7 bases from J, the junction kept 24 bases outside the gene matches. CDR1 and CDR2 from the germline V gene are LGHDT and YNNKEL (reference sequence). This CDR3 has 21 residues. CDR3 bases: TGTGCCAGCAGCCAAGTTTATGCGGGAGTAGGACTTCCTACCCCCGTCGGGGAGCTGTTTTTT. This translates into CASSQVYAGVGLPTPVGELFF.

The V call is TRBV6-2 or TRBV6-3, the J call TRBJ2-7; D is unclear. The CDR3 covers 13 residues. V was shortened by 0 bases and J by 6 bases, with 9 bases between the two germline ends. Per the germline V gene, CDR1 is MNHEY and CDR2 is SVGEGT. This CDR3 reads CASSYSNPGEQYF. DNA of the CDR3: TGTGCCAGCAGTTACTCGAACCCCGGCGAGCAGTACTTC.

J is TRBJ2-1 and V is TRBV7-2; a possible D gene is TRBD1 (6 bases). V shed 5 bases and J shed 8 bases, with 13 bases lying between them. Germline V gives CDR1 SGHTA, CDR2 FQGNSA. The CDR3 extends over 13 amino acids. The CDR3 nucleotides are TGTGCCAGCAGCAGGGACACGGGCGATGAGCAGTTCTTC. It encodes CASSRDTGDEQFF.

A single count supports this clonotype. The CDR3 sequence: CASSLGDSDVDQYF. The CDR3 DNA reads as TGTGCCAGCAGCTTGGGAGACTCCGATGTGGACCAGTACTTC. V usage is TRBV5-6 and J usage is TRBJ2-5; D remains ambiguous. The CDR3 is 14 amino acids. Trimming pared 0 bases from V and 10 bases from J, leaving 16 bases between. Germline V gene data show CDR1 as SGHDT and CDR2 as YYEEEE.